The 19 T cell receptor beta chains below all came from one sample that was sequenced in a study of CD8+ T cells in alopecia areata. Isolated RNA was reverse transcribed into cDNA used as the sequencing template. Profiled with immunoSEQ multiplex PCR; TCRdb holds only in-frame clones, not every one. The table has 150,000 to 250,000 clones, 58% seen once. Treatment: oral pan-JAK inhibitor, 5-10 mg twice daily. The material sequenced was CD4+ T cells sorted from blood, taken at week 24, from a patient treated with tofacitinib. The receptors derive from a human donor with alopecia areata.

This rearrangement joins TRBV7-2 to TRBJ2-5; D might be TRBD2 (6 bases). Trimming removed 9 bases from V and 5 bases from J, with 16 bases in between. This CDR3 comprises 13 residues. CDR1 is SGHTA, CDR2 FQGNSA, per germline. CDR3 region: CASSGVGGETQYF. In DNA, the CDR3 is TGTGCCAGTTCGGGGGTGGGTGGGGAGACCCAGTACTTC.

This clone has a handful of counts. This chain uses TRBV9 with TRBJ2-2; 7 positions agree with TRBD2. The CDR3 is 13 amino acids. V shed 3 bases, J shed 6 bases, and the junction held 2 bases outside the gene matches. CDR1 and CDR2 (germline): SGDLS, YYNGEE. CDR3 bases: TGTGCCAGCAGCGATAGCGGGTCCGGGGAGCTGTTTTTT. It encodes CASSDSGSGELFF.

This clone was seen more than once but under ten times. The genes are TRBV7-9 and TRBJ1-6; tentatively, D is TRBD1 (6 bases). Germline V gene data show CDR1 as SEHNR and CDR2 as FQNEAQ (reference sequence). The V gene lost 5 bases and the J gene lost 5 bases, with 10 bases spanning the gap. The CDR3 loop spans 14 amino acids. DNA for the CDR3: TGTGCCAGCAGCCGGGACAACCATAATTCACCCCTCCACTTT. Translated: CASSRDNHNSPLHF.

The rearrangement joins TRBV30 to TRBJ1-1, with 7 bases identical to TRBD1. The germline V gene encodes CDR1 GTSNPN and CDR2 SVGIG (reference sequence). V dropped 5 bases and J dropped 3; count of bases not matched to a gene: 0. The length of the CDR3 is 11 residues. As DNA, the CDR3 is TGTGCCTGGCAGGGGGACACTGAAGCTTTCTTT. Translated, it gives CAWQGDTEAFF.

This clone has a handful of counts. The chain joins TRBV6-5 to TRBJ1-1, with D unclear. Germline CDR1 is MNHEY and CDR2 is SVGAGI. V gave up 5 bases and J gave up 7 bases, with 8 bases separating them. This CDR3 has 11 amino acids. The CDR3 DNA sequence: TGTGCCAGCAGTAATGGGGTTGAAGCTTTCTTT. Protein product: CASSNGVEAFF.

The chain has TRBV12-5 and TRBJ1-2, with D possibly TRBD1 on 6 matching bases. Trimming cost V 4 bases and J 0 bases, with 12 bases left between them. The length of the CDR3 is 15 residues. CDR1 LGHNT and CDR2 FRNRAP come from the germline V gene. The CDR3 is CASGSQDSPNYGYTF. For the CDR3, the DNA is TGTGCTAGTGGTTCCCAGGACAGTCCTAACTATGGCTACACCTTC.

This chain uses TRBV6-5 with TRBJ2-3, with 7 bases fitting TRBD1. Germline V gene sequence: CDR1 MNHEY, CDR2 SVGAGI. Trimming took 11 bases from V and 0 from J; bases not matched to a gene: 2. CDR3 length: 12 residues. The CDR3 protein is CAVQGSTDTQYF. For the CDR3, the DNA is TGTGCCGTACAGGGGAGCACAGATACGCAGTATTTT.

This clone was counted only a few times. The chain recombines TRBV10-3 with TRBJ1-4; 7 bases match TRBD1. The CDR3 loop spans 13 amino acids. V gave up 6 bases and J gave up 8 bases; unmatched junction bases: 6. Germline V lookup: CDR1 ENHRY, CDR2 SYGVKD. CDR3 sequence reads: CAISRTGQEKLFF. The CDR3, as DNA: TGTGCCATCAGCAGGACAGGTCAGGAAAAACTGTTTTTT.

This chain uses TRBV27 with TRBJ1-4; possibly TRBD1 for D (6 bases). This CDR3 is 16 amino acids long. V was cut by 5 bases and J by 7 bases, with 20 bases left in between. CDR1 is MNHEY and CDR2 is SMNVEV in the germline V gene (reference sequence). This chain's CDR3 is CASSPHKRGAGEKLFF. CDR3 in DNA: TGTGCCAGCAGTCCCCACAAGAGGGGGGCGGGTGAAAAACTGTTTTTT.

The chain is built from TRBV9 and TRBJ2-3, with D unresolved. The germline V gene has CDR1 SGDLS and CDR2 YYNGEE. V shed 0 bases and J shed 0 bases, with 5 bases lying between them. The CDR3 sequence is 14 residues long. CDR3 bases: TGTGCCAGCAGCGTAGTAGGGAGCACAGATACGCAGTATTTT. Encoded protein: CASSVVGSTDTQYF.

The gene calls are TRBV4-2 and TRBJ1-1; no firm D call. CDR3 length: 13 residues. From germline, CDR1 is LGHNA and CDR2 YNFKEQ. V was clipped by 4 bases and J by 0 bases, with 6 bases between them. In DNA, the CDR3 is TGTGCCAGCAGCCGAGAGATGAACACTGAAGCTTTCTTT. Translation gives CASSREMNTEAFF.

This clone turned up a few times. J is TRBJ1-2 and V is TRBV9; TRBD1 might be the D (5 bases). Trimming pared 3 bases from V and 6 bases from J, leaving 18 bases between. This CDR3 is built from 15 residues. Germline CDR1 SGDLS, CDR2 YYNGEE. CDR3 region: CASSEDPSRADGYTF. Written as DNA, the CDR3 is TGTGCCAGCAGCGAGGATCCCAGCAGGGCCGATGGCTACACCTTC.

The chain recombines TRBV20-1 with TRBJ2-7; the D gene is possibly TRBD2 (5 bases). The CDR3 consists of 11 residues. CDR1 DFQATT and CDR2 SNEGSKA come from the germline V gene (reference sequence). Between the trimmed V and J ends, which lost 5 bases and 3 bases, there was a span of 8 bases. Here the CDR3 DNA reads TGCAGTGCTTACAGCGGCTACGAGCAGTACTTC. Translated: CSAYSGYEQYF.

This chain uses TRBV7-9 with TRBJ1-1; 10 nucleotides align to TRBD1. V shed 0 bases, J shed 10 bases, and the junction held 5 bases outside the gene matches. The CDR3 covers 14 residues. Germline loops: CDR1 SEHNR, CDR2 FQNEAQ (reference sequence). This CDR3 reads CASSLADRGSGAFF. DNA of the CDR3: TGTGCCAGCAGCTTAGCGGACAGGGGGTCGGGAGCTTTCTTT.

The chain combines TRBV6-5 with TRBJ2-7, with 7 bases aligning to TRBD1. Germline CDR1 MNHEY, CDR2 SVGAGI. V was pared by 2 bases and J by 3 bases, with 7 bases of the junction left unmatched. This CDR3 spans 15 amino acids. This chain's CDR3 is CASSYGLQGSYEQYF. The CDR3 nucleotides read TGTGCCAGCAGTTACGGATTACAGGGGAGCTACGAGCAGTACTTC.

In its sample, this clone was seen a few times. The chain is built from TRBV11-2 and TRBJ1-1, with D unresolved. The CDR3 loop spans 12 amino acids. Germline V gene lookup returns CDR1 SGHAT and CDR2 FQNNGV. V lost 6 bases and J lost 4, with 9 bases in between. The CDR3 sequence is CASREVPTEAFF. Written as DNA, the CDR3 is TGTGCCAGCAGAGAGGTTCCCACTGAAGCTTTCTTT.

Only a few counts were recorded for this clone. CDR3 protein: CAISEATGSNTGELFF. For the CDR3, the DNA is TGTGCCATCAGTGAGGCAACAGGCTCGAACACCGGGGAGCTGTTTTTT. The chain employs TRBV10-3 and TRBJ2-2; maybe TRBD1 (5 bases). This CDR3 is built from 16 residues. Germline values: CDR1 ENHRY, CDR2 SYGVKD. V was clipped by 2 bases and J by 0 bases, with 10 bases between them.

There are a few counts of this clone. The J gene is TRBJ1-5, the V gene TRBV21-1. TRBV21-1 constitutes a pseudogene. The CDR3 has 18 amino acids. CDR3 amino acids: CASSIVGISRRSNQPQHF. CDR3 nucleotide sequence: TGTGCCAGCAGCATAGTAGGGATCAGTCGGAGAAGCAATCAGCCCCAGCATTTT.

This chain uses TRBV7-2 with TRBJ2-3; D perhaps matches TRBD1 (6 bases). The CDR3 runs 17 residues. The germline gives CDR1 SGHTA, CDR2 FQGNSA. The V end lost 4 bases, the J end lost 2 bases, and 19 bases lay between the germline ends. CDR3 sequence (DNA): TGTGCCAGCAGCTCCCGAACCGGGACACAATTCACAGATACGCAGTATTTT. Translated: CASSSRTGTQFTDTQYF.